The 9 T cell receptor beta chains below were found in one sample sequenced in a study of blood T cell repertoires in COVID-19. Sequenced by immunoSEQ multiplex PCR; TCRdb stores in-frame clones only, minus some. The repertoire includes approximately 150,000 clones, approximately 79% of them detected once, and 8% to 8.5% sits in the top ten. The sequenced sample was peripheral blood. These TCRs come from a woman aged 55-70 years with COVID-19, enrolled during active disease.

The chain uses TRBV24-1 and TRBJ2-1; no clear D. Trimming took off 1 base at V and 2 bases at J, with 8 bases between the two ends. The CDR3 contains 15 residues. Germline V gene lookup returns CDR1 KGHDR and CDR2 SFDVKD. This CDR3 is CATSDFNRPYNEQFF. In nucleotides, the CDR3 is TGTGCCACCAGTGATTTTAACAGACCCTACAATGAGCAGTTCTTC.

The V call is TRBV18, the J call TRBJ2-5; 7 bases match TRBD1. Germline V gene data show CDR1 as KGHSH and CDR2 as LQKENI. The CDR3 extends over 15 amino acids. J lost 4 bases, V lost 3 bases, and 8 bases had no gene match. DNA of the CDR3: TGTGCCAGCTCACCTGTAGGGGGCGCGGGAGAGACCCAGTACTTC. It encodes CASSPVGGAGETQYF.

Notes on this clone: At the DNA level, this CDR3 is encoded by other sequences in the same sample as well. The V gene is TRBV5-1, the J gene TRBJ2-3, with D possibly matching TRBD2 (6 bases). The V and J ends lost 4 bases and 3 bases respectively, with 15 bases between them. Looked up from germline, CDR1 is SGHRS and CDR2 is YFSETQ. The CDR3 covers 15 residues. In nucleotides, the CDR3 is TGCGCCAGCAGCCTGGAGGGAAGGGGAACAGATACGCAGTATTTT. This codes for CASSLEGRGTDTQYF.

This clone was detected a few times. The genes are TRBV3-1 (or the pseudogene TRBV3-2) and TRBJ2-1, with D possibly being TRBD1 (6 bases). Germline V gene data show CDR1 as LGHDT and CDR2 as YNNKEL (reference sequence). CDR3 size: 17 residues. Trimming pared 0 bases from V and 3 bases from J, leaving 15 bases between. DNA for the CDR3: TGTGCCAGCAGCCAAGATCTGGGGGCAGGCGGCTACAATGAGCAGTTCTTC. Protein sequence: CASSQDLGAGGYNEQFF.

This chain links TRBV11-2 with TRBJ1-6; 8 positions agree with TRBD1. The germline CDR1 and CDR2 sequences are SGHAT and FQNNGV. This CDR3 comprises 16 residues. Trimming at V came to 5 bases and at J to 5 bases, leaving 8 bases not matched to a gene. The CDR3 DNA sequence: TGTGCCAGCAGCCGAAGACAGGGGTTCCATAATTCACCCCTCCACTTT. The encoded protein is CASSRRQGFHNSPLHF. Full variable domain (missing parts from reference TRBV11-2 and TRBJ1-6): EAGVAQSPRYKIIEKRQSVAFWCNPISGHATLYWYQQILGQGPKLLIQFQNNGVVDDSQLPKDRFSAERLKGVDSTLKIQPAKLEDSAVYLCASSRRQGFHNSPLHFGNGTRLTVT.

The chain couples TRBV5-4 to TRBJ2-3, with 8 bases fitting TRBD1. This CDR3 has 16 residues. Germline lookup yields CDR1 SGHNT and CDR2 YYREEE (reference sequence). Trimming cost V 0 bases and J 1 base; bases outside gene matches: 4. In nucleotides, the CDR3 is TGTGCCAGCAGCTTGGGCGGACAGGGCCGCACAGATACGCAGTATTTT. Translated, it gives CASSLGGQGRTDTQYF.

The chain is built from TRBV6-2 or TRBV6-3 and TRBJ1-6, with 8 bases matching TRBD1. The CDR3 covers 16 residues. Germline V gene sequence: CDR1 MNHEY, CDR2 SVGEGT. V lost 2 bases to trimming and J lost 7 bases; unmatched junction nucleotides: 7. CDR3 loop: CASSYRPTGANSPLHF. DNA of the CDR3: TGTGCCAGCAGTTACCGTCCGACAGGGGCCAATTCACCCCTCCACTTT.

The CDR3 nucleotides are TGTGCCAGCAGCCCTTATTGGGGGCTACTTGGCACAGATACGCAGTATTTT. This sequence encodes CASSPYWGLLGTDTQYF. The chain joins TRBV5-6 to TRBJ2-3; a possible D gene is TRBD1 (6 bases). The CDR3 has 17 residues. In germline, CDR1 is SGHDT, CDR2 YYEEEE. V dropped 4 bases and J dropped 1 base, with 19 bases sitting between them.

The chain links TRBV3-1 (or the pseudogene TRBV3-2) to TRBJ1-1; TRBD1 might be the D (5 bases). CDR3 length: 15 amino acids. The germline CDR1 and CDR2 sequences are LGHDT and YNNKEL (reference sequence). Trimming took 7 bases from V and 10 from J, leaving 25 bases between them. The CDR3 coding sequence is TGTGCCAGCACCTCCACAGCAGGGCGGATGGTAGTAGCTTTCTTT. Amino acids: CASTSTAGRMVVAFF.